At least ten counts were recorded for the clone carrying this T cell receptor (beta chain). What it binds is unknown. The data belong to a study of early T cells in non-severe SARS-CoV-2 infection. Individual cDNA molecules carried attached unique molecular identifiers. Via MiXCR, TCRdb re-called the 5' RACE reads, giving one row per CDR3 protein. The sample carries 55,000 to 75,000 distinct CDR3 sequences, less than 9.5% recorded once. Study-wide results and limits: Matching results from VDJdb favored anti-spike CD8 responses, leaving private and CD4 specificities undetected.

Germline V gene sequence: CDR1 SGHRS, CDR2 YFSETQ. The CDR3 covers 13 residues. Trimming removed 3 bases at V and 3 bases at J, with 9 bases between. The TCR sequence derives from an adult who was a healthcare worker with PCR-confirmed SARS-CoV-2 infection or an uninfected control (not recorded which). The chain uses TRBV5-1 and TRBJ2-5, with D possibly being TRBD2 (5 bases). Sequencing was carried out using whole blood. The CDR3, as DNA: TGCGCCAGCAGCTGGGAGTTGAAAGAGACCCAGTACTTC. This gives the protein CASSWELKETQYF.